This T cell receptor beta chain was found in a study of cytomegalovirus exposure and HLA in healthy donors. On the study more broadly: A prior study identified 117 million unique TCR beta sequences from some 180 million T cells.

Unrecorded immune exposures were likely, despite nominal health at sampling. The CDR3 consists of 14 residues. Germline CDR1 reads SGHDN; CDR2 reads FVKESK. Trimming stripped 4 bases from V and 1 base from J, with 8 bases between. Amplification used 60 Vbeta primers and 13 Jbeta primers. TCRdb keeps only in-frame clones here, not all; method: immunoSEQ multiplex PCR. The table has roughly 110,000 clones, 77% seen once; the top ten hold more than 4%. This TCR was recovered from a male donor in good health and CMV-seronegative. J is TRBJ1-3 and V is TRBV14; TRBD1 might be the D (6 bases). The sequenced sample consisted of PBMCs. CDR3 loop: CASSPDRSGNTIYF. DNA of the CDR3: TGTGCCAGCAGCCCAGACAGGTCTGGAAACACCATATATTTT.